Below are 22 T cell receptor beta chains sequenced from a single sample in a study of PD-1 blockade in classical Hodgkin lymphoma. The data were produced by immunoSEQ multiplex PCR, yet TCRdb's version contains in-frame clones alone and is incomplete. This sample has about 30,000 clones, with about 85% found just once. Autologous stem cell transplantation was followed by relapse in every patient, and brentuximab vedotin exposure varied. Thawed PBMCs underwent magnetic negative selection to yield purified CD4+ T cells. Sequenced here: CD4+ T cells from blood, sampled at baseline. The receptor source for this set is a human donor with classical Hodgkin lymphoma.

The chain recombines TRBV5-1 with TRBJ2-7; D is tentatively TRBD1 or TRBD2 (6 bases each). The germline V and J ends were trimmed by 4 bases and 4 bases, with 18 bases remaining between them. The CDR3 is made up of 15 amino acids. The germline V gene encodes CDR1 SGHRS and CDR2 YFSETQ. The CDR3 DNA sequence: TGCGCCAGCAGCCTCACAGGGCGGGAAGGTTACGAGCAGTACTTC. This sequence encodes CASSLTGREGYEQYF.

The chain has TRBV5-1 and TRBJ2-3; D is perhaps TRBD2 (6 bases). The CDR3 contains 14 residues. CDR1 SGHRS and CDR2 YFSETQ come from the germline V gene. The ends were cut back, 0 bases at V and 4 bases at J, with 9 bases in the middle. CDR3 sequence (DNA): TGCGCCAGCAGCTTGGGCGGGATAGCAGATACGCAGTATTTT. Protein product: CASSLGGIADTQYF.

The chain has TRBV5-6 and TRBJ2-5; TRBD2 matches 8 bases. Germline loops: CDR1 SGHDT, CDR2 YYEEEE. CDR3 length equals 14 residues. V shed 4 bases and J 4 bases; nucleotides not matched to a gene: 6. The CDR3 is CASSPGGVGETQYF. CDR3 sequence (DNA): TGTGCCAGCAGCCCCGGGGGGGTGGGAGAGACCCAGTACTTC.

This rearrangement joins TRBV6-6 to TRBJ1-5; D possibly corresponds to TRBD1 (5 bases). Trimming shortened V by 8 bases and J by 7 bases, and 18 bases separated the two germline ends. CDR1 is MNHNY, CDR2 SVGAGI, per germline (reference sequence). CDR3 length equals 14 residues. CDR3 region: CASRGGGSRQPQHF. The DNA for the CDR3 is TGTGCCAGCCGCGGGGGGGGATCAAGACAGCCCCAGCATTTT.

The chain is built from TRBV4-1 and TRBJ2-6, with D perhaps TRBD2 (6 bases). V lost 3 bases, J lost 4 bases, and 19 bases lay in between. The CDR3 extends over 18 amino acids. Germline V gene data show CDR1 as MGHRA and CDR2 as YSYEKL. For the CDR3, the DNA is TGCGCCAGCAGCCAGGACTCTCGAGGAGGGGTCGGGGCCAACGTCCTGACTTTC. Translation: CASSQDSRGGVGANVLTF.

The J gene is TRBJ2-3, the V gene TRBV5-1; no definite D call. Trimming shortened V by 2 bases and J by 1 base, and 14 bases separated the two germline ends. Germline loops: CDR1 SGHRS, CDR2 YFSETQ. The length of the CDR3 is 16 residues. Here the CDR3 reads CASSFRTGGGTDTQYF. The CDR3 region has the DNA TGCGCCAGCAGCTTCCGCACGGGTGGTGGCACAGATACGCAGTATTTT. Full variable domain (remainder filled in from reference TRBV5-1 and TRBJ2-3): KAGVTQTPRYLIKTRGQQVTLSCSPISGHRSVSWYQQTPGQGLQFLFEYFSETQRNKGNFPGRFSGRQFSNSRSEMNVSTLELGDSALYLCASSFRTGGGTDTQYFGPGTRLTVL.

The V and J genes are TRBV6-5 and TRBJ2-7; maybe TRBD2 (6 bases). Germline values: CDR1 MNHEY, CDR2 SVGAGI. The CDR3 has 16 residues. V dropped 0 bases and J dropped 0 bases, with 12 bases sitting between them. CDR3 residues: CASSYSRAGPSYEQYF. In nucleotides, the CDR3 is TGTGCCAGCAGTTACTCTCGGGCGGGACCCTCCTACGAGCAGTACTTC.

Of note for this clone: This sample includes further DNA sequences coding for the same CDR3. The chain combines TRBV11-3 with TRBJ2-1, with 8 bases that match TRBD2. CDR1 and CDR2 from the germline V gene are SGHNT and YENEEA. The CDR3 loop spans 17 amino acids. V dropped 3 bases and J dropped 7; count of bases not matched to a gene: 14. The CDR3 DNA follows: TGTGCCAGCAGCTTTGGACTAGCAGGAGGGCCGGGAAATGAGCAGTTCTTC. It yields the protein CASSFGLAGGPGNEQFF.

This clone was counted between two and nine times. The J gene is TRBJ2-7, the V gene TRBV28; D is ambiguous. V lost 5 bases and J lost 6, with 8 bases in between. The germline V gene encodes CDR1 MDHEN and CDR2 SYDVKM. The CDR3 consists of 11 residues. The CDR3 region is CASSKIAEQYF. The CDR3 nucleotides read TGTGCCAGCAGTAAGATCGCCGAGCAGTACTTC.

The V gene is TRBV6-5, the J gene TRBJ1-2; perhaps TRBD1 as D (6 bases). There are 14 residues in the CDR3. Germline-derived CDR1 and CDR2 are MNHEY and SVGAGI. The V gene lost 0 bases and the J gene lost 4 bases, with 9 bases spanning the gap. As DNA, the CDR3 is TGTGCCAGCAGTTACTCGAGGACAGCCTATGGCTACACCTTC. It encodes CASSYSRTAYGYTF.

V usage is TRBV5-8 and J usage is TRBJ1-1, with D tentatively TRBD1 (6 bases). V lost 6 bases and J 1 base, leaving 13 bases between the germline ends. CDR3 length equals 14 residues. Germline loops: CDR1 SGHTS, CDR2 YDEGEE. The CDR3 DNA reads TGTGCCAGCATCCAGGGGTTTAGGAACACTGAAGCTTTCTTT. Translation: CASIQGFRNTEAFF. The full variable domain, rest sourced from reference TRBV5-8 and TRBJ1-1, is EAGVTQSPTHLIKTRGQQATLRCSPISGHTSVYWYQQALGLGLQFLLWYDEGEERNRGNFPPRFSGRQFPNYSSELNVNALELEDSALYLCASIQGFRNTEAFFGQGTRLTVV.

There are a few counts of this clone. V and J are TRBV4-1 and TRBJ2-1; no reliable D call. The CDR3 extends over 13 amino acids. Between the trimmed V and J ends, which lost 4 bases and 5 bases, there was a span of 9 bases. Germline-derived CDR1 and CDR2 are MGHRA and YSYEKL. The DNA for the CDR3 is TGCGCCAGCAGCCCCAGGAGCGACAATGAGCAGTTCTTC. Protein: CASSPRSDNEQFF.

The chain recombines TRBV19 with TRBJ2-2, with 7 positions matching TRBD1. The V gene end was trimmed by 5 bases and the J gene end by 4 bases; junction bases not matched to a gene: 4. Per germline, CDR1 LNHDA and CDR2 SQIVND (reference sequence). The length of the CDR3 is 14 residues. DNA of the CDR3: TGTGCCAGTAGTTACAGGGGAATCACCGGGGAGCTGTTTTTT. Protein: CASSYRGITGELFF.

This sequence joins TRBV11-2 and TRBJ2-7, with 7 bases lining up with TRBD1. The CDR3 is 15 residues long. The germline V gene has CDR1 SGHAT and CDR2 FQNNGV. The V gene end was trimmed by 0 bases and the J gene end by 4 bases; junction bases not matched to a gene: 6. The CDR3 DNA follows: TGTGCCAGCAGCTTAGATCAGGTCAGGGGGTACGAGCAGTACTTC. Its protein is CASSLDQVRGYEQYF. Complete variable domain (other parts from reference TRBV11-2 and TRBJ2-7): EAGVAQSPRYKIIEKRQSVAFWCNPISGHATLYWYQQILGQGPKLLIQFQNNGVVDDSQLPKDRFSAERLKGVDSTLKIQPAKLEDSAVYLCASSLDQVRGYEQYFGPGTRLTVT.

This rearrangement joins TRBV7-2 to TRBJ2-7; perhaps D is TRBD1 or TRBD2 (5 bases each). V lost 1 base and J 2 bases, leaving 9 bases between the germline ends. CDR1 is SGHTA and CDR2 is FQGNSA in the germline V gene. This CDR3 comprises 14 residues. The CDR3 nucleotides read TGTGCCAGCAGCTTAGATGGGGGACCCTACGAGCAGTACTTC. Translated, it gives CASSLDGGPYEQYF.

The chain carries TRBV10-3 and TRBJ2-7; D possibly corresponds to TRBD2 (6 bases). With 8 bases removed from V and 0 bases from J, the gap between germline ends came to 11 bases. This CDR3 comprises 13 residues. Per germline, CDR1 ENHRY and CDR2 SYGVKD. The CDR3 region has the DNA TGTGCCATCTCCGCGGGGAGCTCCTACGAGCAGTACTTC. Residues: CAISAGSSYEQYF.

Only one count was recorded for this clone. This sequence joins TRBV9 and TRBJ2-1, with 7 positions matching TRBD2. Losses at the gene ends were 3 bases for V and 2 bases for J; bases not matched to a gene: 5. The CDR3 sequence is 15 residues long. The V gene's germline CDR1 is SGDLS and CDR2 YYNGEE. The DNA of the CDR3 is TGTGCCAGCAGCGCCAGCGGGAACACCTACAATGAGCAGTTCTTC. It codes for CASSASGNTYNEQFF.

V and J are TRBV4-1 and TRBJ1-4, with 9 nucleotides matching TRBD1. There are 16 residues in the CDR3. V shed 5 bases and J 8 bases; nucleotides not matched to a gene: 12. Germline CDR1 is MGHRA and CDR2 is YSYEKL. CDR3 nucleotide sequence: TGCGCCAGCAGCAAGTCCCCGGGACAGGGTGAGGAAAAACTGTTTTTT. Protein: CASSKSPGQGEEKLFF.

The CDR3 region is CSVEGPLEQYF. DNA for the CDR3: TGCAGCGTTGAAGGACCTTTGGAGCAGTACTTC. The rearrangement joins TRBV29-1 to TRBJ2-7; D is undetermined. Deletions cut 1 base from V and 7 bases from J, with 8 bases between. The CDR3 has 11 amino acids. CDR1 is SQVTM and CDR2 is ANQGSEA in the germline V gene.

In its sample, this clone was seen a few times. This sequence joins TRBV30 and TRBJ2-2; D is unclear. The V end was cut by 0 bases, the J end by 5 bases, with 7 bases between. The CDR3 is 13 amino acids. Germline CDR1 reads GTSNPN; CDR2 reads SVGIG (reference sequence). The CDR3 coding sequence is TGTGCCTGGAGTGTACCAAGGACCGGGGAGCTGTTTTTT. It encodes CAWSVPRTGELFF.

The genes are TRBV5-1 and TRBJ1-4; 10 positions agree with TRBD1. Trimming at V came to 1 base and at J to 0 bases, leaving 3 bases not matched to a gene. The CDR3 is made up of 17 amino acids. CDR1 is SGHRS, CDR2 YFSETQ, per germline. CDR3: CASSLPGTGATNEKLFF. The CDR3 region has the DNA TGCGCCAGCAGCTTGCCCGGGACAGGGGCAACTAATGAAAAACTGTTTTTT.

The rearrangement joins TRBV6-1 to TRBJ1-5, with D perhaps matching TRBD1 (5 bases). Germline values: CDR1 MNHNS, CDR2 SASEGT. Trimming left V 4 bases short and J 2 bases short, with 9 bases between. This CDR3 is built from 14 residues. The CDR3 DNA sequence: TGTGCCAGCAGTGGACAGTACGGCAATCAGCCCCAGCATTTT. Translating it yields CASSGQYGNQPQHF.